This T cell receptor (beta chain) was sequenced in a study of blood T cell repertoires in COVID-19. The data were produced by immunoSEQ multiplex PCR, yet TCRdb's version contains in-frame clones alone and is incomplete. The sample has more than 200,000 clones, roughly 80% seen once. Sequences were obtained from peripheral blood. The origin of this receptor is a woman older than 75 with active or convalescent COVID-19.

The CDR3 loop reads CASSLGASYEQYF. CDR3 in DNA: TGCGCCAGCAGCTTAGGGGCTTCCTACGAGCAGTACTTC. The chain has TRBV5-1 and TRBJ2-7, with a possible D match to TRBD1 (5 bases). Germline V gives CDR1 SGHRS, CDR2 YFSETQ. The ends were cut back, 2 bases at V and 1 base at J, with 7 bases in the middle. This CDR3 contains 13 residues.